The 5 T cell receptor beta chains listed next were all sequenced from one sample in a study of blood T cell repertoires in COVID-19. TCRdb keeps only in-frame clones here, not all; method: immunoSEQ multiplex PCR. The sample has 300,000 to 350,000 clones, about nine tenths seen once. The sample was peripheral blood. The receptors come from a man aged 18-30 years with active or convalescent COVID-19.

The chain combines TRBV11-2 with TRBJ1-3, with a weak D call TRBD1 (6 bases). Germline values: CDR1 SGHAT, CDR2 FQNNGV. Trimming removed 1 base from V and 4 bases from J, with 8 bases in between. The CDR3 length is 14 residues. The CDR3, as DNA: TGTGCCAGCAGCTTAGTGACAGGCGGAAACACCATATATTTT. Its protein product is CASSLVTGGNTIYF.

This clone was seen a single time. The chain links TRBV21-1 to TRBJ2-3; TRBD2, the table's D call, lacks a check against the DNA. TRBV21-1 is assigned pseudogene status. The CDR3 runs to 15 residues. The CDR3 coding sequence is TGTGCCAGCAGCAAAGAAAGGCTAGCGGGAGATACGCAGTATTTT. It translates to CASSKERLAGDTQYF.

This chain joins TRBV3-1 (or the pseudogene TRBV3-2) and TRBJ2-7; the D gene is possibly TRBD2 (6 bases). CDR3 length equals 14 residues. V lost 5 bases, J lost 8 bases, and 19 bases lay in between. Per the germline V gene, CDR1 is LGHDT and CDR2 is YNNKEL (reference sequence). The DNA of the CDR3 is TGTGCCAGCAGCTCCCCAGGCAGGGACTCGCAGCAGTACTTC. Residues: CASSSPGRDSQQYF.

V and J are TRBV6-5 and TRBJ2-1; tentatively, D is TRBD2 (6 bases). The CDR3 contains 15 residues. Germline V gene data show CDR1 as MNHEY and CDR2 as SVGAGI. V dropped 2 bases and J dropped 4 bases, with 12 bases sitting between them. The CDR3 region has the DNA TGTGCCAGCAGTTACGACGGGAGCGTTTACAATGAGCAGTTCTTC. Protein product: CASSYDGSVYNEQFF.

CDR3 in DNA: TGCAGTGCTAGTCCCGTTACGGGCTCCTATAATTCACCCCTCCACTTT. The encoded protein is CSASPVTGSYNSPLHF. The chain uses TRBV20-1 and TRBJ1-6; no definite D call. CDR1 is DFQATT, CDR2 SNEGSKA, per germline (reference sequence). The CDR3 loop spans 16 amino acids. Trimming removed 3 bases at V and 0 bases at J, with 12 bases between.